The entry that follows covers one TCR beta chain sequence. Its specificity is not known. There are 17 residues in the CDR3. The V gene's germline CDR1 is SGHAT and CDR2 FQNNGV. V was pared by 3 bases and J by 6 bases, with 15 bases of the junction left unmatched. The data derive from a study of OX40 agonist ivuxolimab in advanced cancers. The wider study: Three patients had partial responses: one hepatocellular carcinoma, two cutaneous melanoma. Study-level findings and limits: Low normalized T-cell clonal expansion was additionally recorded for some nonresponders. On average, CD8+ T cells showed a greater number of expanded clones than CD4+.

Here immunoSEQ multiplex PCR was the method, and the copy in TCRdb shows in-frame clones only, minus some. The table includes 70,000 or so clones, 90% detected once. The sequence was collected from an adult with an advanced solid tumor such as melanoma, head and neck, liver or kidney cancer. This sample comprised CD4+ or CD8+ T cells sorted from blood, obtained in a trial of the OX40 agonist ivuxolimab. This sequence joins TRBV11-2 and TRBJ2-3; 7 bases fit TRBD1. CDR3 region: CASSFRNRGHPLDTQYF. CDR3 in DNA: TGTGCCAGCAGCTTCCGTAACAGGGGCCACCCTTTGGATACGCAGTATTTT.